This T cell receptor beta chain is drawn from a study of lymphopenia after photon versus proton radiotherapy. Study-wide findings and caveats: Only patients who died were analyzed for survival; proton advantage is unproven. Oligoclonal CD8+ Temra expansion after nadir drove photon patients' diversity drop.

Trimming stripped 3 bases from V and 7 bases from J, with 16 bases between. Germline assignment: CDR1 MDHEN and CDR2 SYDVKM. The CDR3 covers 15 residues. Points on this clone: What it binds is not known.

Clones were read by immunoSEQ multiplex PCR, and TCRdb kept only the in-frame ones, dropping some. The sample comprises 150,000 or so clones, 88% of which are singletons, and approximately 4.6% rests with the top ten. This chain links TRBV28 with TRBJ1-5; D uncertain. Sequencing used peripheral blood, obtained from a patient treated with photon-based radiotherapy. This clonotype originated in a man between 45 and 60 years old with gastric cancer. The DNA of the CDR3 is TGTGCCAGCAGTTTGTGGTCCCCACCCGGGCAGCCCCAGCATTTT. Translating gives CASSLWSPPGQPQHF.